This TCR beta chain was captured by sequencing in a study of shared clonotypes between healthy human individuals. This CDR3 is built from 15 residues. Trimming took 1 base from V and 6 from J, leaving 16 bases between them. CDR1 is LGHNA and CDR2 is YNFKEQ in the germline V gene. As defined, naive CD8 cells were CD45RO-negative and positively selected for CCR7, with terminally differentiated effector memory CD45RA+ cells excluded. Running of the assay took place at deep level. Produced via immunoSEQ multiplex PCR; TCRdb's table is partial and in-frame only. Of approximately 1.9 million clones in the sample, 90% to 95% are singletons; the top ten hold 1.5% to 2%.

J is TRBJ2-7 and V is TRBV4-2, with D unresolved. Sequencing was done on a sample of naive CD8+ T cells from PBMCs. The receptor comes from a man between 18 and 29 years old in good health. Some clones in this sample may be carry-over from other donors' samples. DNA of the CDR3: TGTGCCAGCAGCCAAGGAAGAGTCTCCGGTTCCGAGCAGTACTTC. Its protein product is CASSQGRVSGSEQYF.